This T cell receptor beta chain is from a study of beta chain features in type 1 diabetes. Expressed TCRB transcripts were sequenced because the entire RNA isolate underwent reverse transcription. The protocol was immunoSEQ multiplex PCR, while the TCRdb copy is restricted to in-frame clones and leaves out a portion. The sample has some 120,000 clones; approximately 15% are singletons. Sorting of CD4+ naive, central memory, regulatory and stem cell-like memory cells was performed via CD45RO/CCR7/CD25/CD127/CD95/CD27. Germline values: CDR1 SGDLS, CDR2 YYNGEE. This CDR3 contains 19 residues. Trimming removed 3 bases from V and 3 bases from J; junction bases left unmatched: 12. Overall study results and limits: In all four CD4+ subsets, TCRB CDR3 length was significantly, moderately reduced in type 1 diabetes.

This clone was picked up one time. Its cognate antigen is unknown. The genes are TRBV9 and TRBJ2-1; 13 bases align to TRBD2. The TCR originated in a man younger than 35 with type 1 diabetes. The sequenced sample was central memory CD4+ T cells from blood. CDR3 residues: CASSDPLAGGPDGYNEQFF. Here the CDR3 DNA reads TGTGCCAGCAGCGATCCACTAGCGGGAGGGCCTGACGGCTACAATGAGCAGTTCTTC.